The entry below gives a single T cell receptor (beta chain) sequence along with its context. This clonotype has at least ten counts. The target of this receptor is not known. Base qualities were left out, and no much larger clone turns up one base away. The data derive from a study of T cells in Graves' hyperthyroidism and ophthalmopathy (dated by TCRdb to 2018 to 2020). About the investigation overall: Peripheral blood samples were taken at the time of initial diagnosis, prior to any treatment. Once sampling was done, hyperthyroidism patients were given methimazole at a starting dose of 30 mg daily, whereas ophthalmopathy patients were given high-dose intravenous methylprednisolone. The roughly 91 discovery patients were randomly divided into training and test sets at a 7:3 ratio. Whether ophthalmopathy could be predicted prospectively was tested in an independent validation cohort made up of about 20 hyperthyroidism patients plus 17 patients who later progressed to ophthalmopathy. The paper describes TCR Vbeta CDR3 sequencing of some 130 peripheral blood samples, made up of 43 ophthalmopathy patients, approximately 73 hyperthyroidism patients and 17 progressor patients. TCR V-J signatures able to tell the groups apart were searched for in a discovery cohort of around 95 patients, of whom roughly 42 had Graves' ophthalmopathy and about 60 had stable Graves' hyperthyroidism. Thyroid tissue and blood T-cell repertoires from several Graves' hyperthyroidism patients were also compared in the study. The paper's findings and limits, for the study overall: Ophthalmopathy was separated from stable hyperthyroidism by a 13 V-J signature model, with around 90% sensitivity and about 81% specificity obtained in cross-validation and 80%/75% obtained in testing. Most expanded thyroid clonotypes (frequency above 0.001) were also detected in blood, suggesting blood repertoires may reflect thyroid immune responses. No statistical method was used to set the sample size in advance, and investigators knew the group allocation. In validation, the model predicted progression to ophthalmopathy with roughly 70% sensitivity and approximately 78% specificity, a median of approximately 6.5 months before onset.

Germline trimming: 6 bases from V, 4 bases from J; junction bases outside gene matches: 8. CDR1 and CDR2 (MNHEY, SMNVEV) derive from the germline V gene (reference sequence). Inclusive of the bounding cysteine and phenylalanine, the CDR3 is 14 residues long. Only the CDR3 DNA stays, 42 bases, in frame from base 1. A patient counted as having stable Graves' hyperthyroidism if no progression to ophthalmopathy occurred over 18 months of follow-up. Hyperthyroidism patients were aged 18 to 65 years and newly diagnosed, with disease duration of less than 2 months. Exclusion was applied to patients with uncontrolled infections, other autoimmune diseases, pregnancy or lactation. Diagnoses were established on the basis of clinical symptoms, serum thyroxine and TRAb, thyroid ultrasound, and orbital computed tomography. Ficoll-Paque density gradient centrifugation was used to isolate PBMCs from approximately 11 ml of fresh peripheral blood. Total RNA was extracted using Trizol reagent, and RNA quality was assessed on an Agilent 2100 Bioanalyzer.

The TCR beta CDR3 regions were amplified from RNA transcripts. The first round of RT-PCR for the TCR CDR3 was performed with the HTBI primer set and the Qiagen OneStep RT-PCR kit. Libraries were constructed in a second round of multiplex PCR, after which size selection and purification were carried out. The libraries were sequenced on an Illumina HiSeq2000 using paired-end 100 bp reads. The paper's processing steps were these. SOAPnuke was used to process the raw data, removing reads that contained adapters or uncalled bases, had a mean Phred below 15, or lacked an exact match to the constant primer or identifier. High-quality paired reads were merged using COPE v1.2.5, and each unique nucleotide sequence was defined as a clonotype. MiTCR v1.1 was used to align the clonotypes against IMGT TRBV, TRBD and TRBJ reference segments. The analysis included only V-J combinations with a frequency above 0.0001, which together covered 98% to 99.2% of the repertoires. A TCS score was defined as the ratio between F50 (clonal expansion) and ExV (chaos), using BLOSUM62-based TCRdist between CDR3 peptides within each V-J. Welch's t-statistics and random forest reduced several hundred V-J features to 10 to 15, which were used in a naive Bayes classifier (R e1071). Clones were called with MiXCR by TCRdb after fastp trimmed the public reads at Q25, and only in-frame beta chains were retained. When rows share a CDR3 protein, they turn into one entry using the most common DNA and genes. The V and J calls follow TCRdb's processing rather than the paper's. Present in this sample are 450,000 to 650,000 distinct CDR3 sequences, about a fifth of which were seen just once. Of the sample, approximately 26% falls within the top ten clones.

This sequence uses TRBV27 and TRBJ1-1; TRBD1 aligns with 7 central bases. The source is a young man with Graves' hyperthyroidism. The sample consisted of blood. The DNA sequence is as follows: TGTGCCAGCAGCCCAGGGGGGTCGGGCACTGAAGCTTTCTTT. This yields the protein CASSPGGSGTEAFF.